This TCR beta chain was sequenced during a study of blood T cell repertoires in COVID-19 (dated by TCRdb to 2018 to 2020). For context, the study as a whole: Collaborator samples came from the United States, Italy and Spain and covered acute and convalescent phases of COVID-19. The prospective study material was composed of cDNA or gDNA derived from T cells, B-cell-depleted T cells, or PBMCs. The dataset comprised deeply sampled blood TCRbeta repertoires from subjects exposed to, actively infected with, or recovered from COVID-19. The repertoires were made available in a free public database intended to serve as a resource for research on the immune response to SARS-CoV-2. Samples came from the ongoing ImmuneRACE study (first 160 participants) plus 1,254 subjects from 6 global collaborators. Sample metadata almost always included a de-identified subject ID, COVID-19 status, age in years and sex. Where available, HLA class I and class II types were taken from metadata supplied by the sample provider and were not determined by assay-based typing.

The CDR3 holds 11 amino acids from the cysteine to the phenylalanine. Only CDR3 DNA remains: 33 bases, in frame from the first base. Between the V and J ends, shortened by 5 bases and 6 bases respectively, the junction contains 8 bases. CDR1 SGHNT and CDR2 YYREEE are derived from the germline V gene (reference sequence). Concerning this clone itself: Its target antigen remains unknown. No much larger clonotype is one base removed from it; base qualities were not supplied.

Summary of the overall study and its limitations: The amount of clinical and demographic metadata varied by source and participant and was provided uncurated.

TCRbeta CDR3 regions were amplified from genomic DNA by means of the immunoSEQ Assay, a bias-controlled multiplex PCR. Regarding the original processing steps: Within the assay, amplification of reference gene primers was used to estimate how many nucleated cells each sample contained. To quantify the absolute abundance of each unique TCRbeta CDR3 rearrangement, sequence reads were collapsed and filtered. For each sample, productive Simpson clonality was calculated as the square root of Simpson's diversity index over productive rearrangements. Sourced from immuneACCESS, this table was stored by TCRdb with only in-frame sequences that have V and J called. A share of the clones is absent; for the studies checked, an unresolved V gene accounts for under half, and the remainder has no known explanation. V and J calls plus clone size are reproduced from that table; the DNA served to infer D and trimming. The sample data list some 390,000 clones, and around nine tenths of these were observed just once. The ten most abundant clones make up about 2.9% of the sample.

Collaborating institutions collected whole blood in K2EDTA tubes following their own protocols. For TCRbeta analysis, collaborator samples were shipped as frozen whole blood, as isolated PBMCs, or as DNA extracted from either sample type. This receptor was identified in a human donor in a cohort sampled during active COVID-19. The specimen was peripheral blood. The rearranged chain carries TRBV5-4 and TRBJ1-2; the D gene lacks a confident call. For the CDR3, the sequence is CASSRGNGYTF. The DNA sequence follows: TGTGCCAGCAGTCGGGGTAATGGCTACACCTTC.